The 10 T cell receptor beta chains listed next were all sequenced from one sample in a study of T cells in Graves' hyperthyroidism and ophthalmopathy. The TCR beta CDR3 regions underwent amplification using RNA transcripts as the source. The HTBI primer set served for first-round RT-PCR of the TCR CDR3. TCRdb ran MiXCR on the multiplex PCR reads and lists one entry per CDR3 protein. The data contain around 350,000 distinct CDR3 sequences, 14% of them singletons. The sequenced sample consisted of blood. The receptors originated from a woman in her twenties or thirties with Graves' ophthalmopathy.

This clonotype was counted at least ten times. The gene calls are TRBV6-5 and TRBJ1-1; 8 nucleotides line up with TRBD1. Germline CDR1 reads MNHEY; CDR2 reads SVGAGI. V lost 5 bases and J lost 4; bases outside the gene matches: 3. This CDR3 has 13 residues. The CDR3 DNA is TGTGCCAGCAGTCCCCAGGGGGCCACTGAAGCTTTCTTT. Protein: CASSPQGATEAFF.

About this clonotype: A junction boundary mismatches the germline segment, possibly from a read error. V is TRBV14 and J is TRBJ2-1; D is unresolved. From germline, CDR1 is SGHDN and CDR2 FVKESK. The CDR3 loop spans 18 amino acids. CDR3 coding DNA: TGTGCCAGCAGCCAAGTAAGTAGGGCCCTGAGCTCCTACAATAAGCAGTTCTTC. As protein: CASSQVSRALSSYNKQFF. Based on the CDR3 plus reference TRBV14 and TRBJ2-1, the full variable domain is EAGVTQFPSHSVIEKGQTVTLRCDPISGHDNLYWYRRVMGKEIKFLLHFVKESKQDESGMPNNRFLAERTGGTYSTLKVQPAELEDSGVYFCASSQVSRALSSYNKQFFGPGTRLTVL.

This clonotype came up many times. The V gene is TRBV6-1, the J gene TRBJ2-2, with D perhaps matching TRBD2 (6 bases). The CDR3 length is 12 residues. Between the trimmed V and J ends, which lost 5 bases and 12 bases, there was a span of 13 bases. Germline V gene data show CDR1 as MNHNS and CDR2 as SASEGT. CDR3 nucleotide sequence: TGTGCCAGCAGTCCCGGGGGACGAAAGCTGTTTTTT. Its protein product is CASSPGGRKLFF.

This clonotype was picked up many times. The V and J genes are TRBV2 and TRBJ1-2; the D is unclear. Between the trimmed V and J ends, which lost 4 bases and 4 bases, there was a span of 10 bases. CDR1 and CDR2 (germline): SNHLY, FYNNEI. CDR3 length equals 13 residues. CDR3 nucleotide sequence: TGTGCCAGCAGTGTGGTGAAAGCCTATGGCTACACCTTC. Translated, it gives CASSVVKAYGYTF.

In its sample, this clonotype was seen many times. The chain combines TRBV28 with TRBJ2-2; a possible D gene is TRBD1 (6 bases). Trimming pared 11 bases from V and 4 bases from J, leaving 14 bases between. Per the germline V gene, CDR1 is MDHEN and CDR2 is SYDVKM. The CDR3 runs to 13 residues. The CDR3 DNA reads TGTGCCGGTCTGGGGGCGATCACCGGGGAGCTGTTTTTT. It translates to CAGLGAITGELFF.

The CDR3 DNA reads TGTGCCAGCAGTGCCGGAAGGGGGTCCTCAGATACGCAGTATTTT. This gives the protein CASSAGRGSSDTQYF. The rearrangement joins TRBV6-4 to TRBJ2-3, with D possibly matching TRBD1 (6 bases). This CDR3 contains 15 residues. V was pared by 4 bases and J by 4 bases, with 15 bases between. Germline CDR1 and CDR2: MRHNA and SNTAGT.

This clonotype occurred many times. CDR3 nucleotide sequence: TGTGCCAGCAGCTTCGCTAGCCTACGATGGGATGAGCAGTTCTTC. It specifies CASSFASLRWDEQFF. V is TRBV11-2 and J is TRBJ2-1, with D perhaps matching TRBD2 (5 bases). In germline, CDR1 is SGHAT, CDR2 FQNNGV. The CDR3 covers 15 residues. V lost 3 bases to trimming and J lost 8 bases, with 17 bases between them.

This clonotype has ten or more counts. This chain uses TRBV4-1 with TRBJ2-3; 7 bases line up with TRBD2. V lost 5 bases, J lost 4 bases, and 3 bases stayed unmatched. The CDR3 is made up of 13 amino acids. Germline CDR1 and CDR2: MGHRA and YSYEKL. CDR3 sequence reads: CASSNGLADTQYF. In DNA form, the CDR3 reads TGCGCCAGCAGCAACGGACTAGCAGATACGCAGTATTTT.

This clonotype was recorded many times. This chain connects TRBV28 to TRBJ2-1; D might be TRBD2 (6 bases). The CDR3 is 15 amino acids. Trimming removed 7 bases from V and 8 bases from J, with 21 bases in between. The germline V gene has CDR1 MDHEN and CDR2 SYDVKM. For the CDR3, the DNA is TGTGCCAGCATTGGGACGCCAGGGACTTTGGATGAGCAGTTCTTC. This encodes CASIGTPGTLDEQFF.

The V gene is TRBV7-9, the J gene TRBJ2-1, with TRBD1 matching 7 bases. Losses at the gene ends were 8 bases for V and 3 bases for J; bases not matched to a gene: 10. The CDR3 runs to 15 residues. Germline CDR1 is SEHNR and CDR2 is FQNEAQ (reference sequence). The CDR3 region is CASGERDSYYNEQFF. In DNA, the CDR3 is TGTGCCAGCGGGGAGAGGGACAGTTACTACAATGAGCAGTTCTTC. Full variable domain (remainder filled in from reference TRBV7-9 and TRBJ2-1): DTGVSQNPRHKITKRGQNVTFRCDPISEHNRLYWYRQTLGQGPEFLTYFQNEAQLEKSRLLSDRFSAERPKGSFSTLEIQRTEQGDSAMYLCASGERDSYYNEQFFGPGTRLTVL.